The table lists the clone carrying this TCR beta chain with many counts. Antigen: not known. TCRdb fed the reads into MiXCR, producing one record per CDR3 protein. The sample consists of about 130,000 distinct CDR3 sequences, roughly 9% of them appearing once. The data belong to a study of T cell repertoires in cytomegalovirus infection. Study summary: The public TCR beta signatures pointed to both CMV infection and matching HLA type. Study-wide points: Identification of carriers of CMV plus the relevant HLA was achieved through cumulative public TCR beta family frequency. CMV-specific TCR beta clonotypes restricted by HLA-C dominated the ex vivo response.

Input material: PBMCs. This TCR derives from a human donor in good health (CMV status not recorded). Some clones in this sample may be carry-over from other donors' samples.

This chain's CDR3 is CASSLDGADTEAFF. CDR3 bases: TGTGCCAGCAGCTTAGACGGGGCGGACACTGAAGCTTTCTTT. The chain is built from TRBV7-8 and TRBJ1-1; D is possibly TRBD1 (5 bases). CDR1 is SGHVS and CDR2 is FQNEAQ in the germline V gene. This CDR3 has 14 amino acids. The ends were cut back, 1 base at V and 3 bases at J, with 9 bases in the middle.